This entry is about one T cell receptor (beta chain). Its antigen is not yet known. These data originate in a study of cytomegalovirus exposure and HLA in healthy donors (dated by TCRdb to the late 2010s). The study in broad terms: According to an earlier analysis of 450 to 650 of the donors, about 179 million T cells yielded approximately 120 million unique TCR beta sequences and around 300 Gb of sequence data. An early release that covered roughly 600 HLA-typed donors contained around 330 gigabases of sequencing data and approximately 85 million unique TCR sequences. Of the 300 to 500 genotyped donors, approximately 80% were placed in the genetic ancestry cluster associated with self-reported Caucasian donors. The study aimed to test whether cataloging public T cell receptors could reveal signatures of past pathogen exposure. The T cell repertoires of 666 subjects were profiled by immunosequencing and related to cytomegalovirus serostatus. A separate validation cohort of 100 to 150 different subjects was used in addition to the approximately 700-subject first cohort. High-throughput TCR immunosequencing, statistical association of individual TCRs with disease status, and machine learning were combined to predict cytomegalovirus infection status. To study patterns of TCR occurrence, a later analysis re-analyzed previously published TCR beta repertoires from around 700 donors and added high-resolution HLA genotyping. In the later analysis, no new phenotypic data were used to find candidate immune exposures; instead, reliance was placed on TCR beta sequences and their occurrence across donors. An earlier analysis of nearly 600 of the donors applied high-throughput TCR beta sequencing to assess whether each TCR beta V gene segment acted as functional or pseudogenic. Donor age, sex, ethnicity and CMV serostatus were collected together with the repertoire data. Genome-wide SNP genotypes for about three fifths of the 666 donors were used in a later genetic analysis, which treated that subset as a discovery cohort. All discovery cohort repertoires had been generated using a single sequencing platform. HLA typing included class I and class II loci at four-digit resolution. Typing coverage varied by locus: about 620-630 donors for A, B, C, DRB1 and DQB1; approximately 500 for DQA1; more than 600 for DPA1; roughly 470 for DPB1. Roughly five DR-DQ haplotypes were treated as single units for association and clustering because of strong linkage in the cohort. On average, roughly 240,000 unique TCR beta nucleotide sequences were sequenced per donor among about 400 genotyped donors of the cohort, with 15% to 20% of those sequences being non-productive.

The cohort was made up of around 720 healthy bone marrow donors. Cohort members were all nominally healthy when sampled, although unrecorded immune exposures were likely present. The donor was CMV seronegative and belonged to the group of under 400 seronegative cohort members. Each donor provided a peripheral blood sample, and peripheral blood mononuclear cells were used for TCR beta sequencing. The Qiagen DNeasy Blood Extraction Kit was used to extract genomic DNA from the blood cell samples. Receptor libraries were prepared by the immunoSEQ multiplex PCR assay. A mixture of 60 forward primers for TCR Vbeta segments and 13 reverse primers for TCR Jbeta segments was used in the multiplex PCR. A multiplex PCR assay on genomic DNA amplified the CDR3 region of rearranged TCR beta genes. On the Illumina HiSeq System, the amplified TCR beta libraries were sequenced as 87-base-pair reads. As for how the authors treated the data: In a later analysis, some 80 million unique TCR beta chains were counted across the roughly 610 repertoires, and around 11 million of these chains were shared by at least two donors. Raw reads were error-corrected and collapsed into unique sequences with a nearest-neighbor algorithm that merged closely related sequences to remove PCR and sequencing errors. To assign V, D and J gene segments, CDR3 sequences were aligned to IMGT reference sequences. Each retained sequence needed at least a six-nucleotide match to both a V gene segment and a J gene segment. Rearrangements were called productive when the CDR3 lacked stop codons and stayed in frame with V and J; all others were non-productive. Following IMGT convention, CDR3 was defined as the stretch from the second conserved V-encoded cysteine up to the conserved J-encoded phenylalanine. The earlier analysis of 500 to 650 of the donors excluded any sequence lacking an unambiguous match to a single V gene segment. In an earlier analysis of several hundred of the donors, V segments were called functional above 56.7% productive rearrangements and were called segregating when the between-donor standard deviation exceeded 5%. A statistical classification framework was built to diagnose cytomegalovirus status from the catalog of TCR beta chain sequences. A later analysis assigned V and J genes by comparing TCR nucleotide sequences with IMGT/GENE-DB human TR gene sequences. Using the TCRdist pipeline, a later analysis assigned CDR3 sequences along with most-parsimonious VDJ recombination scenarios. A later analysis defined each TCR beta chain by its CDR3 amino acid sequence plus V-gene family, and excluded reads lacking a unique V-gene family. In a later analysis, approximately 640 highly shared, low-generation-probability nucleotide sequences were removed to address suspected cross-contamination and a sequencing artifact. A later analysis calculated a clonal expansion index for each public chain from normalized within-repertoire ranks of inferred template counts. In a later analysis, generation probabilities were computed with a VDJ recombination model fitted to out-of-frame rearrangements, and the resulting probabilities were checked against IGoR. A later analysis scored TCR-TCR, TCR-HLA and TCR-CMV co-occurrence with hypergeometric tests, applying a repertoire-size bias correction to TCR pairs. In a later analysis, false discovery rates were estimated by permuting HLA or CMV assignments 20 times. In a later analysis, co-occurring TCRs were grouped with DBSCAN, and TCRdist sequence similarity was added when clustering was performed within HLA-allele-positive subsets. Repertoires with fewer than 30,000 or more than 120,000 public chains were left out of co-occurrence clustering, as were about 5 repertoires with anomalous nucleotide sharing. TCRdb obtained this table from immuneACCESS and retained in-frame rearrangements with V and J assigned. These tables miss some clones; where compared with another copy, unresolved V genes account for less than half of the shortfall, and the remainder is unexplained. That table supplies the V and J calls and clone size; D and trimming were determined from the DNA. The table of this sample itemizes 190,000 or so clones. Of the sample, 0.65% to 0.75% falls within the top ten clones.

The CDR3, from cysteine to phenylalanine, totals 13 residues. The only DNA kept is the CDR3, 39 bases in frame from the first base. CDR1 and CDR2 are drawn from the germline V gene (reference sequence): WNHNN, SYGVQD. Deletion took 3 bases off V and 2 bases off J, with a span of 7 bases between the germline ends. What the authors observed across the whole study: CMV serostatus was the only immune exposure information available for the cohort. In vitro tests confirmed that three of the cytomegalovirus-associated TCR beta chains recognize cytomegalovirus antigens. A later genetic analysis reported fewer N-insertions in productive TCRs among donors in an Asian-associated ancestry cluster than the 666-donor mean. Roughly uniform sequencing depth across donors was assumed in presence/absence analyses, although this assumption may not hold. A total of 150 or so TCR beta chains were listed by the study as associated with cytomegalovirus. A cluster of highly shared sequence variants was judged likely to represent a technical artifact of the sequencing pipeline. Some IMGT-functional V segments, including TRBV6-2 and TRBV6-3, could not be distinguished by the 87-base-pair reads and were therefore excluded. While some public TCRs were present in many individuals, most TCR sequences turned up only very rarely across donors. The earlier analysis of 587 of the donors excluded 15 to 20 rarely observed V segments, including chromosome 9 orphons, because counts were too low. An association between a missense DCLRE1C variant and V-gene and J-gene trimming of TCR beta chains was found in a later genetic analysis and replicated in an independent cohort. Correlated functional status among segregating V segments might be attributable to linkage disequilibrium, but an unknown experimental factor could not be ruled out. In a later analysis, most CMV-associated TCR beta chains were found to appear HLA-restricted, with HLA associations seemingly driven largely by CMV exposure. The classifier was reported to diagnose cytomegalovirus status with high specificity and sensitivity in both the original and validation cohorts. A further reported finding was that TCR beta sequences accurately predicted the HLA-A and HLA-B alleles for most subjects in the first cohort. When HLA alleles, especially DR and DQ, strongly co-occurred, TCR associations were difficult to assign to individual alleles. Compared with equally common non-associated chains, HLA-associated TCR beta chains in a later analysis were more clonally expanded and had lower generation probabilities. An earlier analysis of 587 of the donors showed that most TCR beta V segments appeared in productive rearrangements either about 87% or about 30% of the time, which broadly matched IMGT annotations. Only TCR beta chains were sequenced in this cohort, and the absence of alpha or paired-chain data limited detectable features. A later analysis associated 16,951 TCR beta sequences with specific HLA alleles at a false discovery rate of 0.05. A later analysis found that TCR association rates varied across HLA loci, with DRB1 alleles showing the most associated TCRs and HLA-C alleles the fewest. According to a later analysis, parvovirus B19, influenza, CMV and Epstein-Barr virus appeared linked to several top co-occurrence clusters. Because HLA typing was unavailable for some donors at each locus, only the typed subset was used in association tests. It was suggested by the authors that the approach could potentially be generalized to other disease states and immunological phenotypes.

The sample comprised PBMCs. Recombination linked TRBV10-1 to TRBJ1-1; TRBD1 is possibly the D segment (5 matching bases). This clonotype was sampled from a boy aged 10-17 years in good health and CMV-seronegative. CDR3 loop: CASSDGGNTEAFF. The DNA sequence follows: TGCGCCAGCAGTGACGGGGGTAACACTGAAGCTTTCTTT.